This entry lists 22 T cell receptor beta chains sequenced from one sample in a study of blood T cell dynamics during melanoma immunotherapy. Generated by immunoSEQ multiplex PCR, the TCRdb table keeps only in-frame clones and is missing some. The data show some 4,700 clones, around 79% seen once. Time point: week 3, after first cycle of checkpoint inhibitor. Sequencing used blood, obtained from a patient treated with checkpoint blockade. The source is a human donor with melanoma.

Here the CDR3 DNA reads TGTGCCAGCAGCTTAGCTGTGGCAGGGGATTCACCCCTCCACTTT. It codes for CASSLAVAGDSPLHF. The J gene is TRBJ1-6, the V gene TRBV7-9; tentatively, D is TRBD1 (6 bases). Germline values: CDR1 SEHNR, CDR2 FQNEAQ (reference sequence). The CDR3 is made up of 15 amino acids. V was pared by 0 bases and J by 8 bases, with 11 bases between.

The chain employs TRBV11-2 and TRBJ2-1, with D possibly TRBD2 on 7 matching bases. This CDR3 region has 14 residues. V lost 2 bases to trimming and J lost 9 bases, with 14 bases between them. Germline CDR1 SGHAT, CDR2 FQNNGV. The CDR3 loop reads CASSLFGGGGEQFF. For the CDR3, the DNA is TGTGCCAGCAGCTTATTCGGGGGAGGGGGTGAGCAGTTCTTC.

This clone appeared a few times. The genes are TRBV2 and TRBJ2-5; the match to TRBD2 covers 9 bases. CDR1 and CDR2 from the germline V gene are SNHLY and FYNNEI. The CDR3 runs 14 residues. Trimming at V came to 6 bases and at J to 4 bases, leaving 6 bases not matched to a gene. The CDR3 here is CASSFSGGRETQYF. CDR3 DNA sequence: TGTGCCAGCAGCTTTAGCGGGGGTAGAGAGACCCAGTACTTC.

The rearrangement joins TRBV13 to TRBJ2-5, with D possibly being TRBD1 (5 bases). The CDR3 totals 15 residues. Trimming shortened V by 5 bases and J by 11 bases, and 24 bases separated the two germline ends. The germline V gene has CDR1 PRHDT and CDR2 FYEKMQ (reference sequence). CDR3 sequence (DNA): TGTGCCAGCAGCCAAATAAGTGCACAGGTGGATGAGCAGTACTTC. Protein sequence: CASSQISAQVDEQYF.

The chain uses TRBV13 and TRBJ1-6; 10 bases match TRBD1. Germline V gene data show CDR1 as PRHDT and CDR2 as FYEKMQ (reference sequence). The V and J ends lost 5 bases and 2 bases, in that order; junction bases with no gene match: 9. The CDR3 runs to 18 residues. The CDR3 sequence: CASSLRTGGITYNSPLHF. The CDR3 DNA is TGTGCCAGCAGCCTCCGGACAGGGGGGATCACCTATAATTCACCCCTCCACTTT.

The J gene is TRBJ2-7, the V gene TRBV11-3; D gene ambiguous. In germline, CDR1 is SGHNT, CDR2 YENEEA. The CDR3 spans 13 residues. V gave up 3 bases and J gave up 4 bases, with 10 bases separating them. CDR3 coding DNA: TGTGCCAGCAGCTTGGTAGGGTCGTACGAGCAGTACTTC. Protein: CASSLVGSYEQYF.

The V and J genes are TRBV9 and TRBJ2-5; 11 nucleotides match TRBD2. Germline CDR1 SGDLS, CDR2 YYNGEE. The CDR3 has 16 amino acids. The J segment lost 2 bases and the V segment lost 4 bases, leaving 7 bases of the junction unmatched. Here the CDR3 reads CASSPLAGGEQETQYF. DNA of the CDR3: TGTGCCAGCAGCCCTTTAGCGGGGGGGGAACAAGAGACCCAGTACTTC.

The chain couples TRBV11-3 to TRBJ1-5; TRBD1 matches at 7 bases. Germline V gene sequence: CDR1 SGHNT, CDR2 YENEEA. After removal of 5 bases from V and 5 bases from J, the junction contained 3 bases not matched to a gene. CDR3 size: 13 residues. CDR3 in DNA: TGTGCCAGCAGCCCCAGGGGGGATCAGCCCCAGCATTTT. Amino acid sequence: CASSPRGDQPQHF. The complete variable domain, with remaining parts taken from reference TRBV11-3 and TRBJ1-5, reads EAGVVQSPRYKIIEKKQPVAFWCNPISGHNTLYWYLQNLGQGPELLIRYENEEAVDDSQLPKDRFSAERLKGVDSTLKIQPAELGDSAVYLCASSPRGDQPQHFGDGTRLSIL.

The DNA for the CDR3 is TGCGCCAGCAGTGACGGCGCGACAGGATACACTGAAGCTTTCTTT. It codes for CASSDGATGYTEAFF. The V call is TRBV10-2, the J call TRBJ1-1; perhaps TRBD1 as D (6 bases). The CDR3 sequence is 15 residues long. CDR1 WSHSY and CDR2 SAAADI come from the germline V gene. Trimming took off 3 bases at V and 3 bases at J, with 14 bases between the two ends.

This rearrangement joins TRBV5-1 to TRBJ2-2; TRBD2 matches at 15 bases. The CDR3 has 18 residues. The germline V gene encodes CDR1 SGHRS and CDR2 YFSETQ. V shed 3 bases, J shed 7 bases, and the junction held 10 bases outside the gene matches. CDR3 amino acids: CASSSGLAGGPLGGELFF. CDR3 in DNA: TGCGCCAGCAGCTCCGGACTAGCGGGGGGGCCTTTAGGCGGGGAGCTGTTTTTT.

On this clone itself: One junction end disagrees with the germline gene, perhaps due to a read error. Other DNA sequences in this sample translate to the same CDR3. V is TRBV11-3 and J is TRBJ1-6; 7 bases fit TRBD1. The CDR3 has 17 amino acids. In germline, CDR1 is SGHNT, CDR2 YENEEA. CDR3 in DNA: TGTGCCAGCAGCTTCGAGACAGGGAGCTCCTATAATTCACCTCTCCACTTT. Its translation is CASSFETGSSYNSPLHF. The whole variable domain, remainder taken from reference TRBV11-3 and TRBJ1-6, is EAGVVQSPRYKIIEKKQPVAFWCNPISGHNTLYWYLQNLGQGPELLIRYENEEAVDDSQLPKDRFSAERLKGVDSTLKIQPAELGDSAVYLCASSFETGSSYNSPLHFGNGTRLTVT.

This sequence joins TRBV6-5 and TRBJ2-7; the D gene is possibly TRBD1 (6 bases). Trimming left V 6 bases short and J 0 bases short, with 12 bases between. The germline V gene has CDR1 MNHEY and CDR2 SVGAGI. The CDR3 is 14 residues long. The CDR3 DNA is TGTGCCAGCAGCGACAGGTGGAGCTCCTACGAGCAGTACTTC. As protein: CASSDRWSSYEQYF.

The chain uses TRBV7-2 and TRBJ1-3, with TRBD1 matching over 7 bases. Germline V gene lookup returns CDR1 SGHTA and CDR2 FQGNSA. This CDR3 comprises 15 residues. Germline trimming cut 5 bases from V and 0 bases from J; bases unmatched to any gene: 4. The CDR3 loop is CASSLGTASGNTIYF. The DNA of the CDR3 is TGTGCCAGCAGCCTCGGGACAGCCTCTGGAAACACCATATATTTT.

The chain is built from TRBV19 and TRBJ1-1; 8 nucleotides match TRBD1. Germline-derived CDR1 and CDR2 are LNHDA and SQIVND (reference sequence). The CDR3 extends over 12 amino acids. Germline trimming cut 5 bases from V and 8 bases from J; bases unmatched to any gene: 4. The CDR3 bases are TGTGCCAGTAGTCAGGGGGCGGTGGAAGCTTTCTTT. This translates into CASSQGAVEAFF.

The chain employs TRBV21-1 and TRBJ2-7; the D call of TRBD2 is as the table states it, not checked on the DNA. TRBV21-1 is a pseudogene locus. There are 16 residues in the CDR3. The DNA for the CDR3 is TGTGCCAGCAGCAAAGTCCTCAGGGAGGTCTCCTACGAGCAGTACTTC. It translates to CASSKVLREVSYEQYF.

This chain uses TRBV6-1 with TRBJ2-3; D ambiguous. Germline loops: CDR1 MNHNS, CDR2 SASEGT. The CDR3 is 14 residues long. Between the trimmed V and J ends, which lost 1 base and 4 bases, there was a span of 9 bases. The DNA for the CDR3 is TGTGCCAGCAGTGAAGAGGGTAGCCCAGATACGCAGTATTTT. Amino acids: CASSEEGSPDTQYF.

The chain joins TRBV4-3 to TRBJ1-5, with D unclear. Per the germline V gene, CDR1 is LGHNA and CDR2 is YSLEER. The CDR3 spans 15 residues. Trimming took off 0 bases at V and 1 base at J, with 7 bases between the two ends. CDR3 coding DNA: TGCGCCAGCAGCCAAGAACGGCGGAGCAATCAGCCCCAGCATTTT. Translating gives CASSQERRSNQPQHF.

The DNA of the CDR3 is TGCGCCAGCAGAAGACAGGCGGGGGGCGAATCTGAAGCTTTCTTT. Protein: CASRRQAGGESEAFF. V gene TRBV4-1 combines with J gene TRBJ1-1; TRBD1 might be the D (6 bases). Trimming removed 6 bases from V and 6 bases from J, with 20 bases in between. CDR3 length: 15 amino acids. The germline V gene encodes CDR1 MGHRA and CDR2 YSYEKL.

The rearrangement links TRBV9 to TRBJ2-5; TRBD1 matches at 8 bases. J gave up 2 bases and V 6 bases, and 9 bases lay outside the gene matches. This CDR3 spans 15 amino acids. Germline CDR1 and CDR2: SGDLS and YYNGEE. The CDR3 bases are TGTGCCAGCACTGCAGGACAGGGAGCTCAAGAGACCCAGTACTTC. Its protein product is CASTAGQGAQETQYF. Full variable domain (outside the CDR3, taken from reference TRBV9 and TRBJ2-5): DSGVTQTPKHLITATGQRVTLRCSPRSGDLSVYWYQQSLDQGLQFLIQYYNGEERAKGNILERFSAQQFPDLHSELNLSSLELGDSALYFCASTAGQGAQETQYFGPGTRLLVL.

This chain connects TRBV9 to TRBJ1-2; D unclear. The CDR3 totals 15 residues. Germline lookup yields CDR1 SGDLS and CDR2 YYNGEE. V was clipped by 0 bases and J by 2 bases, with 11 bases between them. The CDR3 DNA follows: TGTGCCAGCAGCGTAGGCGGACGGACGAACTATGGCTACACCTTC. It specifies CASSVGGRTNYGYTF.

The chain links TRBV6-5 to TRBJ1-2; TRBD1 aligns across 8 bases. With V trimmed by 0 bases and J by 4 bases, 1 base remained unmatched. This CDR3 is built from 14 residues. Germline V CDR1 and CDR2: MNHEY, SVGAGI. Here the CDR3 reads CASSYSGQVYGYTF. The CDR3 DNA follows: TGTGCCAGCAGTTACTCGGGACAGGTCTATGGCTACACCTTC.

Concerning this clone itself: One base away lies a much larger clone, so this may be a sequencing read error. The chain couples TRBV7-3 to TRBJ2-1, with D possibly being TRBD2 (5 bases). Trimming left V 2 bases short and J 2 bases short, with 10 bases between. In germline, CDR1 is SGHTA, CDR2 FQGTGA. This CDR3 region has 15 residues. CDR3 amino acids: CASSLAGMPYNEQFF. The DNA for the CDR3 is TGTGCCAGCAGCTTAGCGGGCATGCCCTACAATGAGCAGTTCTTC.